This T cell receptor (beta chain) was captured by sequencing in a study of T cell responses to AZD1222 COVID-19 vaccine. General study findings and limits: Females made up more of the donors, who were largely white British, and clonal diversity may have come out too low.

A word on this clone: Its antigen is not known.

Measured with immunoSEQ multiplex PCR; TCRdb has only the in-frame clones, and not every one. The sample lists 110,000 or so clones; about 91% were seen once. V gave up 0 bases and J gave up 6 bases; unmatched junction bases: 10. The germline gives CDR1 SGHRS, CDR2 YFSETQ. This CDR3 spans 18 amino acids. The chain uses TRBV5-1 and TRBJ1-6, with TRBD1 identical over 9 bases. The specimen comprised peripheral blood, sampled 28 days after the second AZD1222 dose. The sequence was obtained from an adult who received the AZD1222 COVID-19 vaccine. The CDR3 DNA is TGCGCCAGCAGCTTGGGTCGACAGGGGGTCGGTAGTAATTCACCCCTCCACTTT. Protein product: CASSLGRQGVGSNSPLHF. Together with reference TRBV5-1 and TRBJ1-6, the CDR3 gives the full variable domain: KAGVTQTPRYLIKTRGQQVTLSCSPISGHRSVSWYQQTPGQGLQFLFEYFSETQRNKGNFPGRFSGRQFSNSRSEMNVSTLELGDSALYLCASSLGRQGVGSNSPLHFGNGTRLTVT.